A single T cell receptor beta chain is shown here with its context. Its antigen target is currently unknown. The input lacks base qualities; no much larger clone sits a single base away. The meaning of the sample's time point label: patch test 1, 2 weeks after DPC sensitization. In light of the paper, this sample's treatment or condition label describes: therapeutic diphenylcyclopropenone sensitization with weekly scalp DPC. At each patch-test visit, blood was drawn before the patch test was applied. Patients were considered eligible if aged 18 to 70, diagnosed with alopecia and deemed suitable for DPC therapy, and patients were excluded if pregnant. Unfractionated whole blood was collected in Tempus Blood RNA tubes, and total RNA was extracted from that blood. Deletion took 3 bases off V and 10 bases off J, with a span of 15 bases between the germline ends. There are 14 amino acids in the CDR3, from cysteine to phenylalanine inclusive. Only CDR3 DNA is held: 42 bases, read in frame from base 1. CDR1 and CDR2 are drawn from the germline V gene: LGHNA, YSLEER.

The library relied on RACE. Reads for this sample came from a NextSeq 500. Library preparation attached unique molecular identifiers to individual cDNA molecules for quantitative, reproducible TCR counting. From each blood RNA sample, both TCR alpha and TCR beta chains were sequenced. Turning to the authors' computational methods: The median number of TCRs per sample was roughly 100,000, ranging from roughly 23,224 to 700,000. The Decombinator software suite was used to annotate the V, J and CDR3 of the TCR reads. To make PS versus PT1 abundance plots, every sample was subsampled to the same number of TCRs (28,000). TCRs were defined as expanded if absent before sensitization and observed at least eight times at the 2-week time point. The public sequencing data were trimmed at Q25 with fastp and processed into clonotypes with MiXCR by TCRdb, which kept only in-frame beta chains. Rows are combined by CDR3 protein, so each entry shows the most common genes and DNA. Clone size and V and J calls follow TCRdb, not the original study. Counted in this sample were 180,000 or so distinct CDR3 sequences; around 15% of them appeared once. The ten largest account for 1.5% to 2% of the sample.

This record comes from a study of human T cells and chemical hapten exposure (dated by TCRdb to about 2021). About the study as a whole: For sensitization, 2% DPC in acetone was applied to a 2 cm by 2 cm area of upper inner arm skin. Throughout the roughly 25-week study period, patients were also given weekly therapeutic DPC doses on the scalp. Patch testing was done on the upper back using Finn chambers containing 0.01% DPC, and results were scored after 6 days according to International Contact Dermatitis Research Group standards. The patient cohort, mostly female, included alopecia areata with under or over 50% scalp involvement, alopecia totalis and alopecia universalis. Libraries were combined into a pool for sequencing, and differences in TCR yield between samples came mainly from small differences in library volumes within the pool. The study tracked peripheral blood TCR repertoire changes in vivo during primary and secondary sensitization to the hapten diphenylcyclopropenone (DPC) in alopecia patients. Blood was sampled from patients pre-sensitization (week 0) and at 2, 6 and about 24 weeks after DPC sensitization. Twenty-nine alopecia patients provided blood for TCR sequencing at one to four time points (pre-sensitization, 2, 6 and 24 weeks).

Here is what the overall study found, with its caveats: The number of TCRs above 1 in 1000 frequency did not change with DPC sensitization; there was no evidence of global repertoire structure alterations. Compared with pre-sensitization or healthy control sets, expanded TCRs formed significantly more large CDR3 similarity clusters, which is consistent with antigen-driven responses. Patch test score was positively correlated with the number of PT1 expanded TCRs, with significance at thresholds 8, 16 and 32 but not at 4. After repeated subsampling, the strength of the expansion versus patch-test correlation and the threshold at which it became significant changed. Because every patient had alopecia, a presumed autoimmune disease, the patients' immune response might differ from that of healthy individuals.

The rearranged segments are TRBV4-3 and TRBJ1-4; 6 matching bases give a weak D call of TRBD1. Sequenced material: whole blood, taken in connection with sensitization to the hapten diphenylcyclopropenone (DPC). The sequence derives from a woman aged 25 to 39 with alopecia areata. Some clones in this sample may be carry-over from other donors' samples. The DNA sequence is as follows: TGCGCCAGCAGCCAGGTTAACAGGGTTGGAAAACTGTTTTTT. This codes for CASSQVNRVGKLFF.